What follows is one T cell receptor beta chain and its context. Its antigen is currently unknown. The CDR3 runs to 15 residues. Germline CDR1 reads MGHRA; CDR2 reads YSYEKL. V was shortened by 6 bases and J by 0 bases, with 12 bases between the two germline ends. The data derive from a study of T-cell memory formation after mild COVID-19. Study-level information: TCR clusters were mostly confined to one donor each.

Points from the study as a whole: Of the contracting clones, CD4+ ones lay mainly in CM and EM, and CD8+ ones in EMRA.

TCRdb re-called the 5' RACE reads through MiXCR, storing one row per CDR3 protein. This table holds approximately 490,000 distinct CDR3 sequences, about a fifth found once. V usage is TRBV4-1 and J usage is TRBJ1-5; D perhaps matches TRBD1 (5 bases). Sequencing was performed on PBMCs or a T cell subset sorted from them (not recorded which). The TCR sequence derives from an adult woman who had mild COVID-19 (a few samples of this study predate the infection). Cell type and time point are not known. The CDR3 loop is CASRLGHLSNQPQHF. In DNA, the CDR3 is TGCGCCAGCAGGCTCGGACACCTTAGCAATCAGCCCCAGCATTTT.